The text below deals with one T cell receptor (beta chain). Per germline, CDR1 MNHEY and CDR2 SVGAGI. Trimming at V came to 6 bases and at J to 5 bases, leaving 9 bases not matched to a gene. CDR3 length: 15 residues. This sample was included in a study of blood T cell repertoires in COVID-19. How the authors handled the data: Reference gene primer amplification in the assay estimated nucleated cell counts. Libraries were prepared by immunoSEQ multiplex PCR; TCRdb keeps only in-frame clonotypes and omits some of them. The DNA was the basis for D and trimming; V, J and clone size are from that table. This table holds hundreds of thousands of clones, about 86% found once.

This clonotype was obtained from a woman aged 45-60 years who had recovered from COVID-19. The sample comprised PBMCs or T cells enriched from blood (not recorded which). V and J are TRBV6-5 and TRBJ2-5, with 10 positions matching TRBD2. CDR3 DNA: TGTGCCAGCAGCCGTAGCGGGGGGCGCTCGGAGACCCAGTACTTC. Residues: CASSRSGGRSETQYF.